This T cell receptor beta chain appears in the sequencing data of a study of blood T cell repertoires in COVID-19. This clone appeared a single time. V was cut by 7 bases and J by 9 bases, with 16 bases left in between. The length of the CDR3 is 14 residues. Germline V gives CDR1 LNHDA, CDR2 SQIVND (reference sequence). Data came from immunoSEQ multiplex PCR; TCRdb stores just in-frame clones and leaves some out. This table holds 95,000 to 110,000 clones, 90% to 95% found once. This chain links TRBV19 with TRBJ1-6; D is unclear. The sequencing input was peripheral blood. The TCR originated in a human donor in a cohort sampled during active COVID-19. The CDR3 loop reads CASNLLGVGSPLHF. CDR3 nucleotides: TGTGCCAGTAACCTTCTCGGAGTTGGTTCACCCCTCCACTTT.